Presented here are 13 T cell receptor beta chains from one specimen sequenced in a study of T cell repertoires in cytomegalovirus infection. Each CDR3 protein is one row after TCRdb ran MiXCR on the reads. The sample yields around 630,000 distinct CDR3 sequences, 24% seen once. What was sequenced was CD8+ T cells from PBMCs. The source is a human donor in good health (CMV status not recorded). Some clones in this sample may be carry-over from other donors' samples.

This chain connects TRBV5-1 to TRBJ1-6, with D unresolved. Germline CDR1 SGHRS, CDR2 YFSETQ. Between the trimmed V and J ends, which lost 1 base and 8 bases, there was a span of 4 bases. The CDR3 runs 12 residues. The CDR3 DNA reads TGCGCCAGCAGCTTGTCGGATTCACCCCTCCACTTT. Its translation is CASSLSDSPLHF.

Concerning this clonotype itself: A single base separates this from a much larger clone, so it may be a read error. In DNA form, the CDR3 reads TGTGCCAGCAGCTTGGATGGCCGGGGCGGGTACAATAAGCAGTTCTTC. It codes for CASSLDGRGGYNKQFF. V usage is TRBV7-9 and J usage is TRBJ2-1; D tentatively reads TRBD1 or TRBD2 (5 bases each). From germline, CDR1 is SEHNR and CDR2 FQNEAQ (reference sequence). CDR3 length: 16 amino acids.

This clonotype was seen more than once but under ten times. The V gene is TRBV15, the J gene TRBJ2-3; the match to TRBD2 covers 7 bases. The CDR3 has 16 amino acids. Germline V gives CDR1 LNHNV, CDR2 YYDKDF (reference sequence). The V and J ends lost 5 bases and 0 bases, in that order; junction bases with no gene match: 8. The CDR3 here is CATSPREAPSTDTQYF. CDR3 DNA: TGTGCCACCAGCCCTCGGGAGGCACCTAGCACAGATACGCAGTATTTT.

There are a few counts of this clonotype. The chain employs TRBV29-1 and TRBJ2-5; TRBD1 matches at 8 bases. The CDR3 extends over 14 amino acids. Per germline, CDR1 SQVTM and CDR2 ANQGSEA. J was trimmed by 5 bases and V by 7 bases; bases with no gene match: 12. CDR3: CSAVRTGRWETQYF. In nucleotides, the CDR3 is TGCAGCGCGGTTCGGACAGGGAGGTGGGAGACCCAGTACTTC.

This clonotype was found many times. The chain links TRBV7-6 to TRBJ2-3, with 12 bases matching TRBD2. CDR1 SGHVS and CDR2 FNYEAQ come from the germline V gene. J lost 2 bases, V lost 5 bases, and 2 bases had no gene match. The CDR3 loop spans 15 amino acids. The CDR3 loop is CASSRTSGVTDTQYF. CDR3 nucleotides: TGTGCCAGCAGCCGGACTAGCGGGGTCACAGATACGCAGTATTTT.

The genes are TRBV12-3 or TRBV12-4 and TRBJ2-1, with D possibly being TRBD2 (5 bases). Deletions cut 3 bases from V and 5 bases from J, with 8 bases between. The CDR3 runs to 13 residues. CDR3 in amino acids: CASSFIGDNEQFF. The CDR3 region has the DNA TGTGCCAGCAGTTTCATCGGGGACAATGAGCAGTTCTTC.

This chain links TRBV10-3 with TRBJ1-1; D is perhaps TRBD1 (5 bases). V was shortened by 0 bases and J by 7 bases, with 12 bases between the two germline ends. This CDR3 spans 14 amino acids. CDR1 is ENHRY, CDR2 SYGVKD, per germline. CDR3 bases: TGTGCCATCAGTGAGTCGGGGCGGGGGATTGAAGCTTTCTTT. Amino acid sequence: CAISESGRGIEAFF.

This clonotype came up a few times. CDR3 sequence (DNA): TGTGCCAGCAGCCAAGTTCATGCGGGGTGGGGCAATGAGCAGTTCTTC. Its translation: CASSQVHAGWGNEQFF. The chain uses TRBV14 and TRBJ2-1, with D possibly being TRBD2 (6 bases). This CDR3 region has 16 residues. The ends were cut back, 1 base at V and 6 bases at J, with 16 bases in the middle. Germline V gene sequence: CDR1 SGHDN, CDR2 FVKESK.

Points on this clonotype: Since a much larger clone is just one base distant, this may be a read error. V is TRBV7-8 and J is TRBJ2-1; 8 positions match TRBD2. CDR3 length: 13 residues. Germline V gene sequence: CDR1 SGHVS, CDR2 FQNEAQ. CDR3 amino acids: CASSSQGLVGALF. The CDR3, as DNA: TGTGCCAGCAGCTCGCAGGGACTAGTGGGGGCCCTCTTC.

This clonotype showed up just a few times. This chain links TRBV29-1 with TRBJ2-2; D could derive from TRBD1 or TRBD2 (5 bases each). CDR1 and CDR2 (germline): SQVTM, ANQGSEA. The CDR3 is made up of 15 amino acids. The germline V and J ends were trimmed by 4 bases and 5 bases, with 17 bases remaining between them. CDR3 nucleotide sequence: TGCAGCGTTGTGGCCCGGGGCGAAAGGACCGGGGAGCTGTTTTTT. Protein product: CSVVARGERTGELFF.

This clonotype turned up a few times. The CDR3 region has the DNA TGCAGCGTTGAAGATACAGCGGGACCTGGCACAGATACGCAGTATTTT. Its protein is CSVEDTAGPGTDTQYF. The V gene is TRBV29-1, the J gene TRBJ2-3; 7 bases align to TRBD2. J gave up 1 base and V 0 bases, and 7 bases lay outside the gene matches. Germline CDR1 SQVTM, CDR2 ANQGSEA. There are 16 residues in the CDR3.

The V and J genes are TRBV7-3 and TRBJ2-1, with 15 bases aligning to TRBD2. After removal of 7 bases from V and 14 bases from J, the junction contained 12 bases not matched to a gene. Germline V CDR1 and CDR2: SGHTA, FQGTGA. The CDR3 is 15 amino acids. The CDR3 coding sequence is TGTGCCAGCACGACGCCTGGGACTAGCGGGGGGACAGAGTTCTTC. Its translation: CASTTPGTSGGTEFF.

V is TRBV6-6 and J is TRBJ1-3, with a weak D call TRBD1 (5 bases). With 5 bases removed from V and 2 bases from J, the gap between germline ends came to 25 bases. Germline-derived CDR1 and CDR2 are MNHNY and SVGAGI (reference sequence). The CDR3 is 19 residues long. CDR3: CASSGPDEGRKPPGNTIYF. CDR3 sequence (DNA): TGTGCCAGCAGTGGTCCGGACGAGGGGAGGAAGCCACCTGGAAACACCATATATTTT.